This T cell receptor beta chain was captured by sequencing in a study of metastatic and nonmetastatic thyroid tumors. Study-wide results and caveats: When malignant thyroid tumors were compared with benign nodules, TCR beta diversity was reportedly significantly higher in the malignant tumors. This held in both blood and tumor samples.

As regards this clone: As yet, its antigen is unknown. Compared with germline, one end of the junction differs, possibly owing to a read error.

Thyroid surgery had not been preceded by any treatment in any patient. With MiXCR, TCRdb reprocessed the PCR reads. This sample carries around 8,200 clones, about 29% of them seen once, and the ten largest clones take around 38%. This CDR3 comprises 14 residues. Germline values: CDR1 SGDLS, CDR2 YYNGEE. The chain employs TRBV9 and TRBJ2-5; tentative D call: TRBD2 (6 bases). The origin of this receptor is a male donor with papillary thyroid cancer or a benign thyroid nodule (not recorded which). Some clones in this sample may be carry-over from other donors' samples. The sample taken for sequencing was tumor tissue. In nucleotides, the CDR3 is TGTGCCAGCAGCGTGGGCGGGGACCAGGAGACCCAGTACTTC. The encoded protein is CASSVGGDQETQYF.